Presented here are 31 T cell receptor beta chains from one specimen sequenced in a study of CD8 T cells in Susac syndrome (dated by TCRdb to between 2018 and 2020). Library preparation employed the immunoSEQ multiplex PCR assay. RNA was extracted with the RNeasy kit and about 0.5 to 1 ug was reverse transcribed using random hexamers. Starting from the raw public reads, TCRdb applied fastp trimming at Q25, assembled clones with MiXCR and retained in-frame beta chains. Each record represents a unique CDR3 protein, reported with the most common genes and DNA among its rows. The sample records roughly 150,000 distinct CDR3 sequences, roughly 95% of which are singletons. Over 0.09% of the sample rests with the top ten. Material for sequencing was CD4+ T cells from PBMCs. The receptors derive from a human donor with multiple sclerosis.

The chain recombines TRBV5-1 with TRBJ1-5, with 8 bases identical to TRBD1. Germline CDR1 and CDR2: SGHRS and YFSETQ. This CDR3 is built from 16 residues. Unmatched junction bases numbered 11, after V lost 4 bases and J lost 5 bases. The CDR3 protein is CASSDGPTGGDQPQHF. DNA of the CDR3: TGCGCCAGCAGCGATGGACCTACAGGGGGAGATCAGCCCCAGCATTTT.

This chain connects TRBV19 to TRBJ1-3; D remains unclear. V lost 3 bases and J 1 base, leaving 10 bases between the germline ends. Germline CDR1 LNHDA, CDR2 SQIVND (reference sequence). The CDR3 is 15 residues long. The CDR3 sequence is CASSMVATSGNTIYF. The CDR3 DNA follows: TGTGCCAGTAGTATGGTAGCCACTTCTGGAAACACCATATATTTT.

The chain uses TRBV14 and TRBJ2-6, with TRBD2 matching 8 bases. The CDR3 runs 17 residues. Germline values: CDR1 SGHDN, CDR2 FVKESK. V shed 3 bases, J shed 2 bases, and the junction held 6 bases outside the gene matches. The CDR3 loop is CASSHERELAGANVLTF. DNA of the CDR3: TGTGCCAGCAGCCACGAGCGGGAGCTAGCTGGGGCCAACGTCCTGACTTTC.

The genes are TRBV4-3 and TRBJ2-3; 9 nucleotides agree with TRBD2. V lost 1 base and J lost 5; bases outside the gene matches: 7. The CDR3 has 16 amino acids. Germline V gives CDR1 LGHNA, CDR2 YSLEER. The CDR3 loop is CASSQVVAGVEDTQYF. The CDR3, as DNA: TGCGCCAGCAGCCAAGTGGTAGCGGGAGTAGAAGATACGCAGTATTTT.

This chain connects TRBV20-1 to TRBJ2-2; 7 bases are a match to TRBD2. J was trimmed by 3 bases and V by 2 bases; bases with no gene match: 9. The CDR3 totals 16 residues. Germline assignment: CDR1 DFQATT and CDR2 SNEGSKA (reference sequence). The chain's CDR3 is CSARPKRGIYTGELFF. The CDR3 region has the DNA TGCAGTGCTAGACCAAAGCGGGGAATCTACACCGGGGAGCTGTTTTTT.

The chain couples TRBV10-3 to TRBJ2-7; D not resolved. The V end lost 3 bases, the J end lost 0 bases, and 3 bases lay between the germline ends. Germline values: CDR1 ENHRY, CDR2 SYGVKD. The CDR3 has 12 residues. The CDR3 nucleotides read TGTGCCATCAGTGAAAACTCCTACGAGCAGTACTTC. This translates into CAISENSYEQYF.

The chain couples TRBV20-1 to TRBJ2-1; D is undetermined. Trimming stripped 2 bases from V and 5 bases from J, with 7 bases between. Germline V lookup: CDR1 DFQATT, CDR2 SNEGSKA (reference sequence). The CDR3 has 12 residues. The chain's CDR3 is CSARPQDNEQFF. DNA of the CDR3: TGCAGTGCTAGACCCCAGGACAATGAGCAGTTCTTC.

J is TRBJ2-1 and V is TRBV28; 10 bases match TRBD2. The CDR3 totals 15 residues. The germline CDR1 and CDR2 sequences are MDHEN and SYDVKM. J lost 7 bases, V lost 3 bases, and 6 bases had no gene match. The CDR3 bases are TGTGCCAGCAGTTTGGCGGCTAGCGGGAGTAATGAGCAGTTCTTC. This translates into CASSLAASGSNEQFF.

The gene calls are TRBV18 and TRBJ2-1, with D tentatively TRBD2 (5 bases). V was pared by 4 bases and J by 8 bases, with 18 bases between. This CDR3 is 15 amino acids long. Germline V gives CDR1 KGHSH, CDR2 LQKENI. The CDR3 sequence is CASSQQRPTQDEQFF. Written as DNA, the CDR3 is TGTGCCAGCTCACAGCAGCGGCCGACTCAGGATGAGCAGTTCTTC.

V and J are TRBV9 and TRBJ2-1; 10 bases match TRBD2. This CDR3 spans 15 amino acids. The trim removed 5 bases at V and 7 bases at J, leaving 9 bases unmatched. The V gene's germline CDR1 is SGDLS and CDR2 YYNGEE. This chain's CDR3 is CASSSASGRLNEQFF. The CDR3 coding sequence is TGTGCCAGCAGTTCCGCTAGCGGGAGATTAAATGAGCAGTTCTTC.

The chain uses TRBV29-1 and TRBJ1-1; TRBD1 might be the D (6 bases). The germline gives CDR1 SQVTM, CDR2 ANQGSEA. The CDR3 consists of 13 residues. The V end was cut by 4 bases, the J end by 4 bases, with 13 bases between. For the CDR3, the DNA is TGCAGCGTTGGACAGGTGGGGATCACTGAAGCTTTCTTT. It translates to CSVGQVGITEAFF.

The V call is TRBV5-6, the J call TRBJ1-2; maybe TRBD1 (5 bases). Germline CDR1 is SGHDT and CDR2 is YYEEEE. The V gene lost 2 bases and the J gene lost 6 bases, with 14 bases spanning the gap. CDR3 size: 14 residues. The CDR3 nucleotides read TGTGCCAGCAGCTTAAGGGGCACCGGGAATGGCTACACCTTC. As protein: CASSLRGTGNGYTF. Full variable domain (missing parts from reference TRBV5-6 and TRBJ1-2): DAGVTQSPTHLIKTRGQQVTLRCSPKSGHDTVSWYQQALGQGPQFIFQYYEEEERQRGNFPDRFSGHQFPNYSSELNVNALLLGDSALYLCASSLRGTGNGYTFGSGTRLTVV.

This rearrangement joins TRBV29-1 to TRBJ1-5; 7 bases match TRBD1. Germline V gene data show CDR1 as SQVTM and CDR2 as ANQGSEA. The CDR3 consists of 14 residues. V trimming: 4 bases; J trimming: 2 bases; junction bases outside the gene matches: 5. The CDR3 is CSVAGGDGNQPQHF. The CDR3, as DNA: TGCAGCGTTGCAGGGGGGGACGGCAATCAGCCCCAGCATTTT. Filled out from reference TRBV29-1 and TRBJ1-5, the complete variable domain reads SAVISQKPSRDICQRGTSLTIQCQVDSQVTMMFWYRQQPGQSLTLIATANQGSEATYESGFVIDKFPISRPNLTFSTLTVSNMSPEDSSIYLCSVAGGDGNQPQHFGDGTRLSIL.

The rearrangement joins TRBV28 to TRBJ2-7; 11 bases are a match to TRBD1. This CDR3 comprises 14 residues. Germline trimming cut 4 bases from V and 3 bases from J; bases unmatched to any gene: 2. The germline gives CDR1 MDHEN, CDR2 SYDVKM. The CDR3 DNA follows: TGTGCCAGCAGTTCGGGACAGGGGGACTACGAGCAGTACTTC. Translating gives CASSSGQGDYEQYF.

This sequence joins TRBV7-2 and TRBJ2-5, with 8 positions matching TRBD2. The CDR3 has 14 amino acids. Germline values: CDR1 SGHTA, CDR2 FQGNSA. V gave up 4 bases and J gave up 5 bases; unmatched junction bases: 6. The CDR3 DNA reads as TGTGCCAGCAGCTCCTTAGCGGGAAGGGAGACCCAGTACTTC. Translating it yields CASSSLAGRETQYF.

The V call is TRBV7-9, the J call TRBJ1-5; weak D call: TRBD1 (5 bases). Germline loops: CDR1 SEHNR, CDR2 FQNEAQ (reference sequence). Trimming removed 5 bases from V and 6 bases from J, with 14 bases in between. The CDR3 loop spans 14 amino acids. The CDR3 sequence is CASSDVRGTQPQHF. The DNA of the CDR3 is TGTGCCAGCAGCGATGTACGGGGGACTCAGCCCCAGCATTTT.

The genes are TRBV12-3 or TRBV12-4 and TRBJ2-3; 9 positions match TRBD2. V was pared by 6 bases and J by 2 bases, with 3 bases of the junction left unmatched. The CDR3 length is 14 residues. Here the CDR3 reads CASSASGNTDTQYF. CDR3 sequence (DNA): TGTGCCAGCAGCGCTAGCGGGAACACAGATACGCAGTATTTT.

This chain joins TRBV2 and TRBJ1-2; D is perhaps TRBD1 (5 bases). Trimming shortened V by 5 bases and J by 8 bases, and 15 bases separated the two germline ends. The length of the CDR3 is 13 residues. CDR1 is SNHLY, CDR2 FYNNEI, per germline. In DNA, the CDR3 is TGTGCCAGCAGTATGCAGGGTTTGGGAGGCTACACCTTC. Its protein is CASSMQGLGGYTF.

The V call is TRBV3-1, the J call TRBJ1-3; TRBD1 might be the D (6 bases). The CDR3 contains 15 residues. The germline V gene encodes CDR1 LGHDT and CDR2 YNNKEL (reference sequence). Trimming cost V 1 base and J 6 bases, with 13 bases left between them. CDR3 coding DNA: TGTGCCAGCAGCCAAGTCATGGGGGCTGAAAACACCATATATTTT. Amino acids: CASSQVMGAENTIYF.

V usage is TRBV10-3 and J usage is TRBJ1-6, with 10 bases lining up with TRBD1. V lost 10 bases to trimming and J lost 6 bases; unmatched junction nucleotides: 15. The CDR3 length is 17 residues. Germline V gene sequence: CDR1 ENHRY, CDR2 SYGVKD. In nucleotides, the CDR3 is TGTGCCACCGGAGCGGGACAGGGGATTGCGACTAATTCACCCCTCCACTTT. Its translation: CATGAGQGIATNSPLHF.

This clonotype was counted a single time. V is TRBV7-9 and J is TRBJ2-7; TRBD1 agrees at 7 bases. Trimming took 2 bases from V and 2 from J; bases not matched to a gene: 6. This CDR3 has 15 residues. CDR1 and CDR2 (germline): SEHNR, FQNEAQ (reference sequence). The CDR3 here is CASSLYRRGTYEQYF. DNA of the CDR3: TGTGCCAGCAGCTTATATCGCAGGGGGACCTACGAGCAGTACTTC.

This chain links TRBV5-6 with TRBJ1-5, with no clear D. The CDR3 has 15 residues. Trimming cost V 6 bases and J 0 bases, with 13 bases left between them. Germline V gene data show CDR1 as SGHDT and CDR2 as YYEEEE. The CDR3 reads CASNRGWDSNQPQHF. The CDR3 region has the DNA TGTGCCAGCAATCGTGGTTGGGATAGCAATCAGCCCCAGCATTTT.

This clonotype was seen just once. V usage is TRBV7-2 and J usage is TRBJ1-1; D is undetermined. CDR1 is SGHTA and CDR2 is FQGNSA in the germline V gene. V was trimmed by 1 base and J by 8 bases, leaving 17 bases between them. The CDR3 runs 15 residues. The CDR3 DNA follows: TGTGCCAGCAGCTTAGATGAAAGGAGGAGGACCGAAGCTTTCTTT. Its translation is CASSLDERRRTEAFF.

This rearrangement joins TRBV6-2 or TRBV6-3 to TRBJ2-1; no clear D gene. The CDR3 totals 11 residues. Germline V gene data show CDR1 as MNHEY and CDR2 as SVGEGT. V lost 5 bases, J lost 8 bases, and 7 bases lay in between. CDR3 bases: TGTGCCAGCAGTATAGGCTATGAGCAGTTCTTC. It yields the protein CASSIGYEQFF.

The chain links TRBV7-9 to TRBJ1-1, with D uncertain. This CDR3 region has 12 residues. Trimming removed 5 bases at V and 7 bases at J, with 11 bases between. The germline CDR1 and CDR2 sequences are SEHNR and FQNEAQ (reference sequence). The CDR3, as DNA: TGTGCCAGCAGCCCCGCGGGCATTGAAGCTTTCTTT. This sequence encodes CASSPAGIEAFF.

The V and J genes are TRBV29-1 and TRBJ1-2; 7 nucleotides match TRBD1. CDR1 SQVTM and CDR2 ANQGSEA come from the germline V gene. The length of the CDR3 is 12 residues. The trim removed 6 bases at V and 3 bases at J, leaving 4 bases unmatched. CDR3 nucleotides: TGCAGCGTGGGAGGACAGGACTATGGCTACACCTTC. Protein: CSVGGQDYGYTF. Filled out from reference TRBV29-1 and TRBJ1-2, the complete variable domain reads SAVISQKPSRDICQRGTSLTIQCQVDSQVTMMFWYRQQPGQSLTLIATANQGSEATYESGFVIDKFPISRPNLTFSTLTVSNMSPEDSSIYLCSVGGQDYGYTFGSGTRLTVV.

J is TRBJ2-7 and V is TRBV28; D perhaps matches TRBD1 (6 bases). There are 12 residues in the CDR3. V lost 6 bases and J lost 5, with 11 bases in between. Per the germline V gene, CDR1 is MDHEN and CDR2 is SYDVKM. CDR3 sequence: CASSPPGDEQYF. The DNA for the CDR3 is TGTGCCAGCAGCCCCCCAGGGGACGAGCAGTACTTC.

V gene TRBV2 combines with J gene TRBJ2-7, with 7 bases fitting TRBD1. CDR3 length equals 16 residues. CDR1 and CDR2 from the germline V gene are SNHLY and FYNNEI. V lost 9 bases and J lost 3; bases outside the gene matches: 17. The CDR3 sequence: CASGRTGQPKDYEQYF. The CDR3 nucleotides are TGTGCCAGTGGAAGGACAGGTCAACCAAAGGACTACGAGCAGTACTTC. The full variable domain, its missing parts supplied by reference TRBV2 and TRBJ2-7, is EPEVTQTPSHQVTQMGQEVILRCVPISNHLYFYWYRQILGQKVEFLVSFYNNEISEKSEIFDDQFSVERPDGSNFTLKIRSTKLEDSAMYFCASGRTGQPKDYEQYFGPGTRLTVT.

This clonotype came up once. This chain uses TRBV29-1 with TRBJ2-5, with D perhaps matching TRBD2 (7 bases). CDR3 size: 16 residues. The V gene lost 4 bases and the J gene lost 5 bases, with 23 bases spanning the gap. In germline, CDR1 is SQVTM, CDR2 ANQGSEA. CDR3 DNA: TGCAGCGTTGGAGTGGGCGGGGGCAGCCTTTCGGAGACCCAGTACTTC. Its protein is CSVGVGGGSLSETQYF.

The table lists this clonotype with a few counts. The J gene is TRBJ2-5, the V gene TRBV11-2; 8 bases align to TRBD2. J lost 5 bases, V lost 4 bases, and 12 bases had no gene match. Germline V CDR1 and CDR2: SGHAT, FQNNGV. CDR3 length equals 16 residues. CDR3 amino acids: CASSSPPGEREETQYF. CDR3 DNA sequence: TGTGCCAGCAGCTCACCCCCTGGGGAGCGGGAGGAGACCCAGTACTTC.

This chain uses TRBV4-3 with TRBJ2-1; 13 bases align to TRBD2. The CDR3 extends over 17 amino acids. Germline CDR1 reads LGHNA; CDR2 reads YSLEER. Trimming at V came to 5 bases and at J to 15 bases, leaving 19 bases not matched to a gene. DNA for the CDR3: TGCGCCAGCAGCGTTCAACCCGGGACTAGCGGGATGGGACGGTTGTTCTTC. Protein sequence: CASSVQPGTSGMGRLFF.